The 8 T cell receptor beta chains reported below all come from one sample, sequenced in a study of T cell repertoires in cytomegalovirus infection. Using its own MiXCR run on the reads, TCRdb lists one record per CDR3 protein. The sample comprises 680,000 or so distinct CDR3 sequences, about 40% of which are singletons, and 2.5% to 3% rests with the top ten. Material for sequencing was PBMCs. The source of these receptors is a human donor in good health (CMV status not recorded). Some clones in this sample may be carry-over from other donors' samples.

The V and J genes are TRBV4-1 and TRBJ1-1; D call uncertain. Germline V gives CDR1 MGHRA, CDR2 YSYEKL. The CDR3 loop spans 15 amino acids. Trimming pared 2 bases from V and 6 bases from J, leaving 16 bases between. CDR3 in amino acids: CASSQREGTTSEAFF. The CDR3 region has the DNA TGCGCCAGCAGCCAACGGGAGGGAACGACCTCTGAAGCTTTCTTT.

This clonotype came up a few times. The V gene is TRBV7-9, the J gene TRBJ2-7, with 7 bases matching TRBD2. The CDR3 runs to 12 residues. V lost 5 bases to trimming and J lost 5 bases; unmatched junction nucleotides: 3. Germline CDR1 reads SEHNR; CDR2 reads FQNEAQ (reference sequence). CDR3 in amino acids: CASSQRDDEQYF. CDR3 nucleotide sequence: TGTGCCAGCAGCCAGCGGGATGACGAGCAGTACTTC.

The V call is TRBV28, the J call TRBJ2-7; 9 bases are shared with TRBD2. V lost 2 bases and J lost 7; bases outside the gene matches: 12. The CDR3 is 16 residues long. Germline-derived CDR1 and CDR2 are MDHEN and SYDVKM. The CDR3: CASSLPSTSGSREQYF. The CDR3 DNA sequence: TGTGCCAGCAGTTTACCCTCGACTAGCGGATCTAGGGAGCAGTACTTC.

V gene TRBV5-1 combines with J gene TRBJ2-3; D might be TRBD1 (6 bases). Germline V gives CDR1 SGHRS, CDR2 YFSETQ. The CDR3 loop spans 16 amino acids. V was cut by 2 bases and J by 3 bases, with 16 bases left in between. The CDR3, as DNA: TGCGCCAGCAGCTTCCTACAGGGTTCTGGGACAGATACGCAGTATTTT. Translated, it gives CASSFLQGSGTDTQYF.

In DNA form, the CDR3 reads TGTGCCAGCAGCCGAATACAGGGATTTAATTCACCCCTCCACTTT. Its translation is CASSRIQGFNSPLHF. The J gene is TRBJ1-6, the V gene TRBV14; a possible D gene is TRBD1 (6 bases). This CDR3 is built from 15 residues. Germline V CDR1 and CDR2: SGHDN, FVKESK. With 4 bases removed from V and 6 bases from J, the gap between germline ends came to 13 bases.

V gene TRBV12-3 or TRBV12-4 combines with J gene TRBJ2-7; D gene uncertain. Between the trimmed V and J ends, which lost 1 base and 6 bases, there was a span of 10 bases. The CDR3 extends over 13 amino acids. CDR3 in DNA: TGTGCCAGCAGTTTAGATCTGTGGGGCGAGCAGTACTTC. The encoded protein is CASSLDLWGEQYF.

The chain is built from TRBV9 and TRBJ1-1, with 7 bases fitting TRBD1. Germline V gives CDR1 SGDLS, CDR2 YYNGEE. The CDR3 length is 14 residues. V was pared by 0 bases and J by 1 base, with 0 bases of the junction left unmatched. The CDR3 here is CASSVGDRNTEAFF. In nucleotides, the CDR3 is TGTGCCAGCAGCGTAGGGGACAGGAACACTGAAGCTTTCTTT.

This sequence joins TRBV25-1 and TRBJ2-7; D call uncertain. The V end lost 7 bases, the J end lost 2 bases, and 15 bases lay between the germline ends. Germline loops: CDR1 MGHDK, CDR2 SYGVNS. CDR3 length: 14 amino acids. The CDR3 nucleotides read TGTGCCAGCACCCCCATGGAGAGCGCCTACGAGCAGTACTTC. It yields the protein CASTPMESAYEQYF.